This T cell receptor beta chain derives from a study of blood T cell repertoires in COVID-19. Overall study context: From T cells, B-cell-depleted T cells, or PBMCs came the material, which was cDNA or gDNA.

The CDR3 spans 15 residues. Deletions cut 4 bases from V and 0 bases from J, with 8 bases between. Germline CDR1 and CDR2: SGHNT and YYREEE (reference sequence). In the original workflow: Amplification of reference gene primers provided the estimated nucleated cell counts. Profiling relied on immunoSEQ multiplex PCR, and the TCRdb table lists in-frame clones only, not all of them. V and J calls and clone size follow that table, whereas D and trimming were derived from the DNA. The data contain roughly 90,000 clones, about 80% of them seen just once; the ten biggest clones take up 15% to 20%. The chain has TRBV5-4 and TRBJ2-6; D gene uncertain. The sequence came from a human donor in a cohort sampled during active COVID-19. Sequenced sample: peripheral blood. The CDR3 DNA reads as TGTGCCAGCAGCGAGCGAAGCTCTGGGGCCAACGTCCTGACTTTC. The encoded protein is CASSERSSGANVLTF. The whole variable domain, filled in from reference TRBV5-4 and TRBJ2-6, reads ETGVTQSPTHLIKTRGQQVTLRCSSQSGHNTVSWYQQALGQGPQFIFQYYREEENGRGNFPPRFSGLQFPNYSSELNVNALELDDSALYLCASSERSSGANVLTFGAGSRLTVL.